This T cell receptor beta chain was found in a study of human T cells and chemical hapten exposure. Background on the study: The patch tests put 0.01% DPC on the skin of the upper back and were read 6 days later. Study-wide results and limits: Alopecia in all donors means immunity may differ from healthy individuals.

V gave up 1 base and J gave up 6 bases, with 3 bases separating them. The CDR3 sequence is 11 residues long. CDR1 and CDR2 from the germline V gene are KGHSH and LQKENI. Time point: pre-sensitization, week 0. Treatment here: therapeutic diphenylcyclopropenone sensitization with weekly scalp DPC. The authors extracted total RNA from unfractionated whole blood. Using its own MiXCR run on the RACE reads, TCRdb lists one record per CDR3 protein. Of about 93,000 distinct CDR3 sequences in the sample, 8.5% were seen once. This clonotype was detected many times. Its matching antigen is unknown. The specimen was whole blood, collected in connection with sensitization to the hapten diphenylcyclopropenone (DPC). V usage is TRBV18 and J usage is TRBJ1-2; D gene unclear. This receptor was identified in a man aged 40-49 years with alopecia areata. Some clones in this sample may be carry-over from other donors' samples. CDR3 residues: CASSPRHGYTF. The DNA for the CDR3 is TGTGCCAGCTCACCACGGCATGGCTACACCTTC.